The rows below give T cell receptor beta chains drawn from one sample of a study of PD-L1 blockade in urothelial cancer. Sequencing was performed with immunoSEQ multiplex PCR; in TCRdb, only in-frame clones are kept and a portion is missing. The sample contains under 70,000 clones, roughly four fifths of which appear only once. This specimen consisted of PBMCs, obtained around atezolizumab (anti-PD-L1) treatment. These receptors were taken from a man aged 70 or older with urothelial cancer. Each CDR3 is given with its conserved first and last residue. Fields, in order: J gene, D gene, V gene, clone size, CDR3 protein, CDR3 DNA. D genes are given only for firm matches. Clone size is shown for a subset of rows, as once, few, many or a class of expanded clone.

j_gene: TRBJ1-1
d_gene: NA
v_gene: TRBV7-2
abundance: NA
CDR3aa: CASSLTAISTEAFF
CDR3nt: TGTGCCAGCAGCTTGACTGCGATTAGCACTGAAGCTTTCTTT

j_gene: TRBJ2-7
d_gene: TRBD2
v_gene: TRBV7-6
abundance: once
CDR3aa: CASSLELAAPYEQYF
CDR3nt: TGTGCCAGCAGCTTAGAACTAGCGGCCCCCTACGAGCAGTACTTC

j_gene: TRBJ1-4
d_gene: NA
v_gene: TRBV5-1
abundance: NA
CDR3aa: CASSSPSTVSNEKLFF
CDR3nt: TGCGCCAGCAGCTCCCCTTCGACAGTATCTAATGAAAAACTGTTTTTT

j_gene: TRBJ2-2
d_gene: NA
v_gene: TRBV5-1
abundance: NA
CDR3aa: CASGTQNTGELFF
CDR3nt: TGCGCCAGCGGGACACAGAACACCGGGGAGCTGTTTTTT

j_gene: TRBJ1-2
d_gene: NA
v_gene: TRBV6-1
abundance: NA
CDR3aa: CASSATGRIYGYTF
CDR3nt: TGTGCCAGCAGTGCAACAGGGCGGATCTATGGCTACACCTTC

j_gene: TRBJ2-1
d_gene: NA
v_gene: TRBV4-3
abundance: NA
CDR3aa: CASSPKRFSYNEQFF
CDR3nt: TGCGCCAGCAGCCCAAAGCGGTTCTCCTACAATGAGCAGTTCTTC

j_gene: TRBJ2-7
d_gene: TRBD2
v_gene: TRBV11-3
abundance: NA
CDR3aa: CASSPRTSGRREQYF
CDR3nt: TGTGCCAGCAGCCCGAGGACTAGCGGGAGACGCGAGCAGTACTTC

j_gene: TRBJ2-2
d_gene: NA
v_gene: TRBV27
abundance: NA
CDR3aa: CASSLNGPNTGELFF
CDR3nt: TGTGCCAGCAGTTTGAACGGTCCGAACACCGGGGAGCTGTTTTTT

j_gene: TRBJ2-2
d_gene: TRBD2
v_gene: TRBV5-1
abundance: few
CDR3aa: CASSLEAGLNTGELFF
CDR3nt: TGCGCCAGCAGCTTGGAAGCGGGACTAAACACCGGGGAGCTGTTTTTT

j_gene: TRBJ2-1
d_gene: TRBD2
v_gene: TRBV28
abundance: NA
CDR3aa: CASRLAGGGNEQFF
CDR3nt: TGTGCCAGCAGGTTAGCGGGAGGGGGGAATGAGCAGTTCTTC

j_gene: TRBJ2-3
d_gene: TRBD1
v_gene: TRBV4-3
abundance: NA
CDR3aa: CASSHSRGQGRDTQYF
CDR3nt: TGCGCCAGCAGCCACTCCAGGGGACAGGGGCGAGATACGCAGTATTTT

j_gene: TRBJ2-1
d_gene: NA
v_gene: TRBV29-1
abundance: NA
CDR3aa: CSVEGRAGSNNEQFF
CDR3nt: TGCAGCGTTGAAGGCAGGGCGGGGTCCAACAATGAGCAGTTCTTC

j_gene: TRBJ1-2
d_gene: NA
v_gene: TRBV29-1
abundance: NA
CDR3aa: CSDRKGDGYTF
CDR3nt: TGCAGTGACCGGAAGGGAGATGGCTACACCTTC

j_gene: TRBJ2-1
d_gene: TRBD2
v_gene: TRBV5-4
abundance: NA
CDR3aa: CASSLDGLAGNEQFF
CDR3nt: TGTGCCAGCAGCTTGGACGGACTAGCGGGAAATGAGCAGTTCTTC

j_gene: TRBJ2-5
d_gene: TRBD1
v_gene: TRBV5-4
abundance: few
CDR3aa: CASSRFTGGEETQYF
CDR3nt: TGTGCCAGCTCCCGGTTTACAGGGGGCGAGGAGACCCAGTACTTC

j_gene: TRBJ2-3
d_gene: NA
v_gene: TRBV6-1
abundance: NA
CDR3aa: CASSVGSGYADTQYF
CDR3nt: TGTGCCAGCAGTGTCGGCAGCGGGTACGCAGATACGCAGTATTTT

j_gene: TRBJ2-4
d_gene: TRBD1
v_gene: TRBV6-5
abundance: NA
CDR3aa: CASTGGGKNIQYF
CDR3nt: TGTGCCAGCACAGGGGGCGGCAAAAACATTCAGTACTTC

j_gene: TRBJ1-1
d_gene: TRBD1
v_gene: TRBV19
abundance: NA
CDR3aa: CASSIAQGGTEAFF
CDR3nt: TGTGCCAGTAGTATAGCCCAGGGGGGCACTGAAGCTTTCTTT

j_gene: TRBJ2-7
d_gene: NA
v_gene: TRBV7-9
abundance: NA
CDR3aa: CASSSPTGSGEQYF
CDR3nt: TGTGCCAGCAGCTCACCTACAGGGTCGGGCGAGCAGTACTTC

j_gene: TRBJ1-2
d_gene: NA
v_gene: TRBV6-5
abundance: NA
CDR3aa: CASSRSGGEGGYTF
CDR3nt: TGTGCCAGCAGTCGGAGCGGGGGTGAAGGTGGCTACACCTTC

j_gene: TRBJ2-3
d_gene: NA
v_gene: TRBV7-8
abundance: NA
CDR3aa: CASSAQFTQYF
CDR3nt: TGTGCCAGCAGCGCACAATTTACGCAGTATTTT

j_gene: TRBJ1-1
d_gene: TRBD1
v_gene: TRBV6-5
abundance: NA
CDR3aa: CASRGTGGANTEAFF
CDR3nt: TGTGCCAGCAGGGGTACAGGGGGCGCGAACACTGAAGCTTTCTTT